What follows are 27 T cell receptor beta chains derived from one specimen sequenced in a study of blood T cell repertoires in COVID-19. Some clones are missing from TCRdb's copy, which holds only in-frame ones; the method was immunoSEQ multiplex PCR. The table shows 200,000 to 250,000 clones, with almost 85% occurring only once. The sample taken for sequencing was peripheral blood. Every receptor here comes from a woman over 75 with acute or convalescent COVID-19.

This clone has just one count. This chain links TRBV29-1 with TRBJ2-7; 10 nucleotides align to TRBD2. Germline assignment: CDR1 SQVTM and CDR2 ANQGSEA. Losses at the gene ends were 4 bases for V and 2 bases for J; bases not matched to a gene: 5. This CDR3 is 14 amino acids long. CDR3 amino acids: CSVAFSGGPYEQYF. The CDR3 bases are TGCAGCGTTGCTTTTAGCGGGGGGCCCTACGAGCAGTACTTC.

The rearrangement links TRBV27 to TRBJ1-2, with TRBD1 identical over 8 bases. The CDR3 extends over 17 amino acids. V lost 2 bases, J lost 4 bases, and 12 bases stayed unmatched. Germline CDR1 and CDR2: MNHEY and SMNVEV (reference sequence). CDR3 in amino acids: CASSLGPAETGVYGYTF. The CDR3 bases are TGTGCCAGCAGTTTAGGCCCAGCTGAGACAGGGGTCTATGGCTACACCTTC.

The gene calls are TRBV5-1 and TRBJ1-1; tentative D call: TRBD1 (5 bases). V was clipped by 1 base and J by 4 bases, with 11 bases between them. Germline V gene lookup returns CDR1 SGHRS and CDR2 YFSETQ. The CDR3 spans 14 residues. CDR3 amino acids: CASSLSGLGTEAFF. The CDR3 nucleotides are TGCGCCAGCAGCTTGTCAGGGCTTGGCACTGAAGCTTTCTTT.

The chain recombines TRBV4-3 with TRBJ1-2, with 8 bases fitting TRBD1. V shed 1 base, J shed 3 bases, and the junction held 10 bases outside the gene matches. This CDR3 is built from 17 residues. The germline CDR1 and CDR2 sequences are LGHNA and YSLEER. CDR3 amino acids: CASSQGGQGQDYYGYTF. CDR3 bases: TGCGCCAGCAGCCAAGGCGGACAGGGACAAGACTACTATGGCTACACCTTC.

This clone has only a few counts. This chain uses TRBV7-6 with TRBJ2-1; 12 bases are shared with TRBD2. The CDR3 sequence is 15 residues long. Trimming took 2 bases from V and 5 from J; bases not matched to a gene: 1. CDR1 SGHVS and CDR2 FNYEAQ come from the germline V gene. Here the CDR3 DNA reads TGTGCCAGCAGCTTACTAGCGGGAGGGAACAATGAGCAGTTCTTC. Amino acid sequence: CASSLLAGGNNEQFF.

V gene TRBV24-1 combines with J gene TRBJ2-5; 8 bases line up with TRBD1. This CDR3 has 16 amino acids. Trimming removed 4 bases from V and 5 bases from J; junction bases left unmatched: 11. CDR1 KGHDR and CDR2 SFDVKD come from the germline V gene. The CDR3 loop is CATSEQRTGSDETQYF. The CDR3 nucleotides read TGTGCCACCAGTGAACAGCGGACAGGGTCGGATGAGACCCAGTACTTC.

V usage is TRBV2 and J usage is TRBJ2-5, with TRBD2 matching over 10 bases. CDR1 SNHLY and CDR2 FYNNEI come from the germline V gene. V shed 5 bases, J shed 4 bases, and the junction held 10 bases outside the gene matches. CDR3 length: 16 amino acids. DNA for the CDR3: TGTGCCAGCAGTCCTAGACTAGCGGGTTCAGGAGAGACCCAGTACTTC. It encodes CASSPRLAGSGETQYF.

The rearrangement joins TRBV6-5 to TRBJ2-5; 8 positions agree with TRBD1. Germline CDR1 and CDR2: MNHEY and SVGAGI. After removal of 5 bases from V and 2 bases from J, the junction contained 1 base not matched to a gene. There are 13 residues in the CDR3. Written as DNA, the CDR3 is TGTGCCAGCAGTCGGACAGGGCAAGAGACCCAGTACTTC. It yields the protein CASSRTGQETQYF.

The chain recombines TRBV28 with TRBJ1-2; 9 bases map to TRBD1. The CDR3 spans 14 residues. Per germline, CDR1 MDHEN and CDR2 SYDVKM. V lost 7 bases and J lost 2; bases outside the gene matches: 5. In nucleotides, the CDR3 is TGTGCCAGCAACGGGGGACAGGGAAACTATGGCTACACCTTC. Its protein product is CASNGGQGNYGYTF.

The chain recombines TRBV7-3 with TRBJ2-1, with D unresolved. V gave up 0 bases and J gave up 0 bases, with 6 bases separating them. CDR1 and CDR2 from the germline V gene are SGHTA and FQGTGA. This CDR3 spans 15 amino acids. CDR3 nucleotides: TGTGCCAGCAGCTTAACTAGCTTCTCCTACAATGAGCAGTTCTTC. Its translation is CASSLTSFSYNEQFF.

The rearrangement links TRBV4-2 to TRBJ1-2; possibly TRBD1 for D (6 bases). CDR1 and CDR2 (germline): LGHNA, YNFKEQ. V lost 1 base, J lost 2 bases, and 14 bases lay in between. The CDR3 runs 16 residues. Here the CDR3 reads CASSQAGRGPNYGYTF. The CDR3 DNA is TGTGCCAGCAGCCAAGCGGGCAGGGGCCCAAACTATGGCTACACCTTC.

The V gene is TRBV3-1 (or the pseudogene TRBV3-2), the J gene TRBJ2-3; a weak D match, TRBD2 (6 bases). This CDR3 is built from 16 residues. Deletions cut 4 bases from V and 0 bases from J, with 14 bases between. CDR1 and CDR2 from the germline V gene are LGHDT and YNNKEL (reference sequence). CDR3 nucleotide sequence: TGTGCCAGCAGCCCCGGGAGCGGCTATAGCACAGATACGCAGTATTTT. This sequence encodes CASSPGSGYSTDTQYF.

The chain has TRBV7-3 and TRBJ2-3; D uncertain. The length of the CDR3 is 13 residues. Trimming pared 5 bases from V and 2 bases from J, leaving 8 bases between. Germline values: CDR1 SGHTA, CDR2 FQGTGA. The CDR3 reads CASSPPPTDTQYF. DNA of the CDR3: TGTGCCAGCAGCCCTCCCCCCACAGATACGCAGTATTTT. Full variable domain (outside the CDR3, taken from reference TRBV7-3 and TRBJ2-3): GAGVSQTPSNKVTEKGKYVELRCDPISGHTALYWYRQSLGQGPEFLIYFQGTGAADDSGLPNDRFFAVRPEGSVSTLKIQRTERGDSAVYLCASSPPPTDTQYFGPGTRLTVL.

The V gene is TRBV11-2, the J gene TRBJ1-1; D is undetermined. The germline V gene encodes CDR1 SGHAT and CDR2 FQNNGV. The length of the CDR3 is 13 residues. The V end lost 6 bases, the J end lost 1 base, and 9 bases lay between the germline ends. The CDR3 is CASSYNRNTEAFF. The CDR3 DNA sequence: TGTGCCAGCAGTTACAACAGGAACACTGAAGCTTTCTTT.

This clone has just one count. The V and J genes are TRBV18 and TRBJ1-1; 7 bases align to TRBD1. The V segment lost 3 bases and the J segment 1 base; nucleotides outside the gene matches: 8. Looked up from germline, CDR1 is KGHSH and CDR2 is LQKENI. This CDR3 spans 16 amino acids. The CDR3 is CASSPRVGQENTEAFF. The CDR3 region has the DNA TGTGCCAGCTCACCGAGGGTAGGACAGGAGAACACTGAAGCTTTCTTT.

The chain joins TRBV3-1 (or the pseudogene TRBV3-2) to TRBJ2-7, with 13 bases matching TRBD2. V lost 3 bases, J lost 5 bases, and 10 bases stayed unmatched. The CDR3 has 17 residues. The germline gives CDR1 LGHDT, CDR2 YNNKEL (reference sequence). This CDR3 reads CASSQGSGTSGNDEQYF. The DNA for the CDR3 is TGTGCCAGCAGCCAGGGAAGTGGGACTAGCGGGAACGACGAGCAGTACTTC.

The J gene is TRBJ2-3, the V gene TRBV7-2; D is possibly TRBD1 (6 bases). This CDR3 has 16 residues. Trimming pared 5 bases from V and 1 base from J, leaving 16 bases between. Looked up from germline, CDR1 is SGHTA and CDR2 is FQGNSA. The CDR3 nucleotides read TGTGCCAGCAGCCCGAATGTGGGGGCTGGCACAGATACGCAGTATTTT. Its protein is CASSPNVGAGTDTQYF.

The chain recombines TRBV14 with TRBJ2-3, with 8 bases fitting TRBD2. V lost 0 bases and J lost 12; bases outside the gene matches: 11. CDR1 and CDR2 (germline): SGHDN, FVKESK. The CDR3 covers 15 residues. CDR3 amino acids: CASSQDVIAGISQYF. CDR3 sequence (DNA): TGTGCCAGCAGCCAAGATGTAATAGCGGGGATCTCACAGTATTTT.

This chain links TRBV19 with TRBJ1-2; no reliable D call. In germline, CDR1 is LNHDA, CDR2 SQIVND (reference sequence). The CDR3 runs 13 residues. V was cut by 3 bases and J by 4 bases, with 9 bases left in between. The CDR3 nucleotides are TGTGCCAGTAGTATTTTACTGAGCTATGGCTACACCTTC. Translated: CASSILLSYGYTF.

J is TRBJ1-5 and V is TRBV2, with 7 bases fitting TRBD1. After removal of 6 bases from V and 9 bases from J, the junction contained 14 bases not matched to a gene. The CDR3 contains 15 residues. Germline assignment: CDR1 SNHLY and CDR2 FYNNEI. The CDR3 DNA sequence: TGTGCCAGCAGCCTTGGACAGGCTATCTCAGGGCCCCAGCATTTT. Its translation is CASSLGQAISGPQHF.

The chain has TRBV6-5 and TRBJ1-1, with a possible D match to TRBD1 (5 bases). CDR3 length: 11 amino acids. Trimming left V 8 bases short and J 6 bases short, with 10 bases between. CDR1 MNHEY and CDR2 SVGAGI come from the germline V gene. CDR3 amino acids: CASSRTSEAFF. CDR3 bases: TGTGCCAGCTCGCGGACATCTGAAGCTTTCTTT.

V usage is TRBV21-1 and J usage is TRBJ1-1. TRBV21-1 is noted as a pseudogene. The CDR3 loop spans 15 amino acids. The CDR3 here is CASERSGDMNTEAFF. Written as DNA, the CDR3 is TGTGCCAGCGAGCGAAGCGGGGACATGAACACTGAAGCTTTCTTT.

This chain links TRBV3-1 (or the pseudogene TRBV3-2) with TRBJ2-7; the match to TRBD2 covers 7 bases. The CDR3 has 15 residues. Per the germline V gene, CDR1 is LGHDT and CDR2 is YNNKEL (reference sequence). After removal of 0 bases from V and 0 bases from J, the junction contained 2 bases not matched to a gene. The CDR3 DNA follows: TGTGCCAGCAGCCAAGAGCGGGAGAGCTCCTACGAGCAGTACTTC. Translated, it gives CASSQERESSYEQYF.

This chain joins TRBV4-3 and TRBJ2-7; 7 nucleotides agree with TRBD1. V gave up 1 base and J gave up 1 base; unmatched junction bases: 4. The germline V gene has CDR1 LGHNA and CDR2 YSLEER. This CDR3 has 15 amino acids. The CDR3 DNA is TGCGCCAGCAGCCAAGTCGTCAGGGGGTCCTACGAGCAGTACTTC. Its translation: CASSQVVRGSYEQYF.

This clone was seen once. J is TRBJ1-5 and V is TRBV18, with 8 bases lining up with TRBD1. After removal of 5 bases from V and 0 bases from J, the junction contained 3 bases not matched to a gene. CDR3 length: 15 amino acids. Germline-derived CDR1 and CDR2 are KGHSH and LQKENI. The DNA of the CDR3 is TGTGCCAGCTCATACGACAGGGGTAGCAATCAGCCCCAGCATTTT. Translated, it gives CASSYDRGSNQPQHF.

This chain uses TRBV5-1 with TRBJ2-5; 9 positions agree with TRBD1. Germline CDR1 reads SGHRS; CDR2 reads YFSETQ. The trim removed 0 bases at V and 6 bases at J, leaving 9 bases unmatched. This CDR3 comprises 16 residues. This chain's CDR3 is CASSLAVDRGRQTQYF. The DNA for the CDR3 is TGCGCCAGCAGCTTGGCAGTGGACAGGGGTCGGCAGACCCAGTACTTC.

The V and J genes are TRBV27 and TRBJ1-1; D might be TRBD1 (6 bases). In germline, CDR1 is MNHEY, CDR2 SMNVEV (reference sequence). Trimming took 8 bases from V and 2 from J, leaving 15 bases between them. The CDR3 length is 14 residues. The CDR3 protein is CASGGWGKNTEAFF. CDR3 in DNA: TGTGCCAGCGGGGGCTGGGGCAAAAACACTGAAGCTTTCTTT.